The clone carrying this TCR beta chain has only a few counts. What it binds is not known. Germline-derived CDR1 and CDR2 are MDHEN and SYDVKM. Trimming shortened V by 6 bases and J by 0 bases, and 10 bases separated the two germline ends. CDR3 length: 14 amino acids. The sample is drawn from a study of response to subunit inactivated influenza vaccine. Study conclusions and caveats: The authors offered the suggestion that each seasonal influenza vaccination recruits few new T cells.

TCRdb called the RT-PCR reads again in MiXCR, with one record for every CDR3 protein. Here the sample spans roughly 630,000 distinct CDR3 sequences, 12% to 15% being singletons. The genes are TRBV28 and TRBJ2-3; either TRBD1 or TRBD2 may fit D (5 bases each). Sequences were derived from PBMCs from blood, sampled around 14 days before vaccination. The TCR comes from a man aged 50-59 years who received an inactivated influenza vaccine. CDR3 coding DNA: TGTGCCAGCAGGGGACGGATTAGCACAGATACGCAGTATTTT. Translated: CASRGRISTDTQYF.